These T cell receptor beta chains were read from a single sample in a study of post-analysis software for immune sequencing data. TCRdb reprocessed the PCR reads with MiXCR, giving one entry per CDR3 protein. The data hold hundreds of thousands of distinct CDR3 sequences, with 25% to 30% observed a single time. Sample: blood. These receptors were taken from a girl under 18 with multiple sclerosis. Both conserved end residues are part of each CDR3. Each record gives: J gene, V gene, clone size, D gene, CDR3 protein, CDR3 DNA. A D gene is named only where the DNA matches it firmly. Part of the rows lack a size; the others show once, few, many or a class for expanded clones.

J: TRBJ2-7
V: TRBV3-1
size: few
D: TRBD2
CDR3: CASSPSGIGTYEQYF
DNA: TGTGCCAGCAGCCCCAGCGGGATAGGGACCTACGAGCAGTACTTC

J: TRBJ2-1
V: TRBV5-1
size: .
D: .
CDR3: CASRVLKGENNEQFF
DNA: TGCGCCAGCAGAGTCCTGAAGGGGGAGAACAATGAGCAGTTCTTC

J: TRBJ2-1
V: TRBV25-1
size: few
D: .
CDR3: CASSEYKGGSSYNEQFF
DNA: TGTGCCAGCAGTGAATATAAGGGAGGAAGCTCCTACAATGAGCAGTTCTTC

J: TRBJ1-2
V: TRBV5-1
size: .
D: .
CDR3: CASSLVGWDGYTF
DNA: TGCGCCAGCAGCTTGGTCGGGTGGGATGGCTACACCTTC

J: TRBJ2-4
V: TRBV2
size: few
D: .
CDR3: CASSEYVKLAKNIQYF
DNA: TGTGCCAGCAGTGAATACGTGAAACTAGCCAAAAACATTCAGTACTTC

J: TRBJ1-4
V: TRBV7-2
size: few
D: .
CDR3: CASSFLPAVDEKLFF
DNA: TGTGCCAGCAGCTTTCTTCCGGCGGTGGATGAAAAACTGTTTTTT

J: TRBJ1-2
V: TRBV4-2
size: .
D: .
CDR3: CASSQDLGNDYGYTF
DNA: TGTGCCAGCAGCCAAGATTTGGGGAACGACTATGGCTACACCTTC

J: TRBJ1-2
V: TRBV4-3
size: .
D: .
CDR3: CASSRTTGQIYGCTF
DNA: TGCGCCAGCAGCCGCACAACGGGGCAGATATATGGCTGCACCTTC

J: TRBJ1-2
V: TRBV11-2
size: few
D: TRBD1
CDR3: CASSWTGQDYGYTF
DNA: TGTGCCAGCAGCTGGACAGGACAGGACTATGGCTACACCTTC

J: TRBJ2-7
V: TRBV7-9
size: .
D: .
CDR3: CASRGDSGEQYF
DNA: TGTGCCAGCAGGGGGGACTCCGGCGAGCAGTACTTC

J: TRBJ1-2
V: TRBV20-1
size: few
D: TRBD1
CDR3: CSARSGQGVSYGYTF
DNA: TGCAGTGCGAGAAGCGGACAGGGGGTTAGCTATGGCTACACCTTC

J: TRBJ1-2
V: TRBV12-3/TRBV12-4
size: .
D: .
CDR3: CASSPTLGVGRGYTF
DNA: TGTGCCAGCAGCCCTACTTTGGGGGTCGGGCGTGGCTACACCTTC

J: TRBJ2-3
V: TRBV29-1
size: few
D: .
CDR3: CSVFQASTDTQYF
DNA: TGCAGCGTTTTCCAGGCGAGCACAGATACGCAGTATTTT

J: TRBJ2-1
V: TRBV20-1
size: .
D: .
CDR3: CSARLLTGSYNEQFF
DNA: TGCAGTGCTAGACTGCTCACCGGCTCCTACAATGAGCAGTTCTTC

J: TRBJ1-2
V: TRBV20-1
size: .
D: TRBD1
CDR3: CSAPKDRRGYGYTF
DNA: TGCAGTGCTCCGAAGGACAGGCGGGGCTATGGCTACACCTTC

J: TRBJ2-7
V: TRBV27
size: few
D: TRBD2
CDR3: CASSLSPRASGYYEQYF
DNA: TGTGCCAGCAGTTTATCCCCCCGGGCTAGCGGTTACTACGAGCAGTACTTC

J: TRBJ2-1
V: TRBV12-3/TRBV12-4
size: .
D: .
CDR3: CASSLGGTRDGQFF
DNA: TGTGCCAGCAGTTTAGGGGGGACTCGCGATGGGCAGTTCTTC

J: TRBJ2-3
V: TRBV6-1
size: few
D: TRBD2
CDR3: CASPRASGGEGTQYF
DNA: TGTGCCAGCCCAAGGGCTAGCGGGGGAGAGGGTACGCAGTATTTT

J: TRBJ2-1
V: TRBV4-1
size: many
D: .
CDR3: CASSLGPGDEQFF
DNA: TGCGCCAGCAGCCTAGGGCCGGGTGATGAGCAGTTCTTC

J: TRBJ2-7
V: TRBV28
size: few
D: TRBD2
CDR3: CASSRTTSATYEQYF
DNA: TGTGCCAGCAGTCGCACAACTAGCGCGACCTACGAGCAGTACTTC

J: TRBJ2-7
V: TRBV20-1
size: .
D: TRBD1
CDR3: CSSDRGGYEQYF
DNA: TGCAGCTCCGACAGGGGCGGCTACGAGCAGTACTTC

J: TRBJ2-3
V: TRBV3-1
size: few
D: TRBD2
CDR3: CASSQDGLAGRSTDTQYF
DNA: TGTGCCAGCAGCCAAGATGGGCTAGCGGGGCGAAGCACAGATACGCAGTATTTT

J: TRBJ2-1
V: TRBV7-2
size: .
D: .
CDR3: CASSSWVEDNEQFF
DNA: TGTGCCAGCAGCAGCTGGGTCGAGGACAATGAGCAGTTCTTC

J: TRBJ2-7
V: TRBV20-1
size: .
D: TRBD2
CDR3: CSAKWGLYNEQYF
DNA: TGCAGTGCTAAGTGGGGACTATACAATGAGCAGTACTTC

J: TRBJ1-2
V: TRBV9
size: many
D: .
CDR3: CASSPEGTNYGYTF
DNA: TGTGCCAGCAGCCCCGAGGGAACAAACTATGGCTACACCTTC

J: TRBJ2-6
V: TRBV20-1
size: few
D: .
CDR3: CSAWRAGANVLTF
DNA: TGCAGTGCTTGGAGGGCCGGGGCCAACGTCCTGACTTTC

J: TRBJ1-2
V: TRBV6-1
size: few
D: TRBD1
CDR3: CASSESTGGRGYTF
DNA: TGTGCCAGCAGTGAAAGCACAGGGGGTCGCGGCTACACCTTC

J: TRBJ2-7
V: TRBV24-1
size: few
D: .
CDR3: CATSDLREPYEQYF
DNA: TGTGCCACCAGTGATTTGCGGGAGCCCTACGAGCAGTACTTC

J: TRBJ1-5
V: TRBV15
size: few
D: TRBD1
CDR3: CATSRRSGQSNQPQHF
DNA: TGTGCCACCAGCAGACGTTCGGGACAGAGCAATCAGCCCCAGCATTTT

J: TRBJ1-1
V: TRBV20-1
size: .
D: .
CDR3: CSALEGLVDTEAFF
DNA: TGCAGTGCTTTGGAGGGATTGGTGGACACTGAAGCTTTCTTT

J: TRBJ2-5
V: TRBV7-2
size: few
D: .
CDR3: CASSKGDIPQETQYF
DNA: TGTGCCAGCAGCAAGGGGGACATCCCTCAAGAGACCCAGTACTTC

J: TRBJ1-1
V: TRBV18
size: .
D: .
CDR3: CASPQGMNTEAFF
DNA: TGTGCCAGCCCGCAGGGAATGAACACTGAAGCTTTCTTT

J: TRBJ2-3
V: TRBV6-2/TRBV6-3
size: few
D: .
CDR3: CATLKDTDTQYF
DNA: TGTGCCACCCTCAAAGACACAGATACGCAGTATTTT

J: TRBJ2-7
V: TRBV5-1
size: many
D: .
CDR3: CASSPRDYEQYF
DNA: TGCGCCAGCAGCCCCAGGGATTACGAGCAGTACTTC

J: TRBJ2-5
V: TRBV13
size: .
D: .
CDR3: CASSLGLALGQYF
DNA: TGTGCCAGCAGCTTAGGACTAGCCCTCGGGCAGTACTTC

J: TRBJ1-2
V: TRBV6-1
size: .
D: .
CDR3: CASSLDPRNYGYTF
DNA: TGTGCCAGCAGCTTAGACCCGAGGAACTATGGCTACACCTTC

J: TRBJ2-7
V: TRBV5-6
size: few
D: .
CDR3: CASSFWWGSVEEQYF
DNA: TGTGCCAGCAGCTTCTGGTGGGGTTCAGTGGAGGAGCAGTACTTC

J: TRBJ2-5
V: TRBV20-1
size: few
D: TRBD1
CDR3: CSATFPTGTGGETQYF
DNA: TGCAGTGCTACCTTCCCGACCGGGACAGGAGGGGAGACCCAGTACTTC